A selection of T cell receptor beta chains follows, all from one sample in a study of blood T cells in healthy people across ages. TCRdb re-called the 5' RACE reads with MiXCR, one entry per CDR3 protein. The sample shows more than 1.4 million distinct CDR3 sequences, approximately 42% of them seen only once. Specimen: blood. The receptor set was obtained from a woman aged 18-29 years in good health. The CDR3 runs from the conserved cysteine through the conserved F or W. D genes are given only for firm matches. Some rows mark clone size as missing; the rest say once, few, many or name a class of expanded clone.

V gene	clone size	D gene	J gene	CDR3 DNA	CDR3 protein
TRBV2	-	-	TRBJ2-1	TGTGCCAGCAGTGCCGTCCGTTTGACCTACAATGAGCAGTTCTTC	CASSAVRLTYNEQFF
TRBV18	-	TRBD2	TRBJ2-5	TGTGCCAGCTCACCAATGATGACTAGCGGGAGTCGAGAGACCCAGTACTTC	CASSPMMTSGSRETQYF
TRBV7-2	-	TRBD1	TRBJ2-7	TGTGCCAGCAGCTCCCCGGGACAGGGGGGTCCCTACGAGCAGTACTTC	CASSSPGQGGPYEQYF
TRBV20-1	-	-	TRBJ2-7	TGCAGTGCTGCAACCGGGACCTCCTACGAGCAGTACTTC	CSAATGTSYEQYF
TRBV20-1	-	-	TRBJ1-2	TGCAGTGCTAGTAATCCCCCCCAGGGGCTCTATGGCCACACCTTC	CSASNPPQGLYGHTF
TRBV20-1	few	-	TRBJ1-2	TGTAGTGCCGATGCCGGAGGGGGCTATGGCTACACCTTC	CSADAGGGYGYTF
TRBV12-3/TRBV12-4	-	-	TRBJ1-1	TGTGCCAGCAGTTTTTTTGGGGACGCGGCTGAAGCTTTCTTT	CASSFFGDAAEAFF
TRBV15	-	-	TRBJ2-1	TGTGCCACCAGCAGAGGGGAACAGTGCAATGAGCAGTTCTTC	CATSRGEQCNEQFF
TRBV20-1	-	-	TRBJ1-5	TGCAGTGCTAGAGCGCAGGGTGGGCCCCAGCATTTT	CSARAQGGPQHF
TRBV5-1	-	TRBD1	TRBJ2-5	TGCGCCAGCAGCCGCAGTACAACAGGGGGCTTTAAAGAGACCCAGTACTTC	CASSRSTTGGFKETQYF
TRBV9	-	TRBD1	TRBJ2-5	TGTGCCAGCAGCGCGGGGACAGGGGGCACAGAGACCCAGTACTTC	CASSAGTGGTETQYF
TRBV10-3	few	-	TRBJ2-5	TGTGCCATCAGTGAGGGCAGGGGCCAAGAGACCCAGTACTTC	CAISEGRGQETQYF